What follows are 9 T cell receptor beta chains derived from one specimen sequenced in a study of T cell repertoires in cytomegalovirus infection. TCRdb passed the reads through MiXCR, listing each CDR3 protein once. This sample has 85,000 to 120,000 distinct CDR3 sequences, with approximately 15% found just once. Material: PBMCs. The source is a human donor in good health (CMV status not recorded). Some clones in this sample may be carry-over from other donors' samples.

The chain joins TRBV7-3 to TRBJ1-1; 9 bases map to TRBD1. Trimming at V came to 0 bases and at J to 5 bases, leaving 4 bases not matched to a gene. Germline-derived CDR1 and CDR2 are SGHTA and FQGTGA. The CDR3 runs to 15 residues. CDR3 residues: CASSLTGTGQTEAFF. The CDR3 nucleotides are TGTGCCAGCAGCTTAACCGGGACAGGGCAAACTGAAGCTTTCTTT.

Comment on this clonotype: A clone one base away is much larger, so this may be a read error. The chain links TRBV4-1 to TRBJ2-1, with 7 bases matching TRBD2. Germline V gene lookup returns CDR1 MGHRA and CDR2 YSYEKL. The CDR3 runs to 16 residues. The CDR3 nucleotides read TGCGTCAGCAGCCGGTACATAAGCGGGGCAAACAATGAGCAGTTCTTC. Translating it yields CVSSRYISGANNEQFF.

This clonotype was detected many times. The chain couples TRBV20-1 to TRBJ2-5; possible D gene TRBD2, 5 bases. The V end was cut by 6 bases, the J end by 5 bases, with 19 bases between. The CDR3 contains 14 residues. Germline V gives CDR1 DFQATT, CDR2 SNEGSKA (reference sequence). The CDR3 is CSATPSIGLETQYF. The CDR3 DNA sequence: TGCAGTGCCACTCCTAGCATAGGGCTGGAGACCCAGTACTTC.

V usage is TRBV2 and J usage is TRBJ2-7; D gene unclear. In germline, CDR1 is SNHLY, CDR2 FYNNEI. This CDR3 comprises 14 residues. V gave up 2 bases and J gave up 1 base, with 9 bases separating them. This CDR3 is CASSEIRSSYEQYF. CDR3 coding DNA: TGTGCCAGCAGTGAAATCCGATCGTCCTACGAGCAGTACTTC.

This clonotype was seen repeatedly, ten times or more. The CDR3 DNA reads as TGTGCCAGCAGCTTAGGATTAGGCTCACCCCTCCACTTT. Translation: CASSLGLGSPLHF. The chain employs TRBV7-2 and TRBJ1-6; D is ambiguous. This CDR3 is built from 13 residues. Trimming took off 1 base at V and 10 bases at J, with 8 bases between the two ends. CDR1 and CDR2 (germline): SGHTA, FQGNSA.

This clonotype occurred many times. CDR3 DNA: TGTGCCAGCAGAGAGGGTTCGGCTAATGAAAAACTGTTTTTT. Its protein product is CASREGSANEKLFF. V gene TRBV7-8 combines with J gene TRBJ1-4; D gene uncertain. V dropped 6 bases and J dropped 3 bases, with 11 bases sitting between them. The CDR3 length is 14 residues. The V gene's germline CDR1 is SGHVS and CDR2 FQNEAQ.

Concerning this clonotype: This may come from a read error, since a much larger clone is one base off. The rearrangement uses TRBV7-2 and TRBJ1-2; D remains unclear. V was shortened by 4 bases and J by 4 bases, with 10 bases between the two germline ends. The CDR3 has 13 residues. Germline CDR1 is SGHTA and CDR2 is FQGNSA. The CDR3 loop reads CASSSLRSYGYTF. CDR3 nucleotides: TGTGCCAGCAGCTCCCTTCGGAGCTATGGCTACACCTTC.

This clonotype showed up many times. The chain links TRBV7-8 to TRBJ1-1; a weak D match, TRBD1 (6 bases). Trimming took off 3 bases at V and 6 bases at J, with 20 bases between the two ends. The germline gives CDR1 SGHVS, CDR2 FQNEAQ. The CDR3 totals 16 residues. The CDR3 DNA reads TGTGCCAGCAGCTTGCTGGTCAGGGGAAGTGGCGCTGAAGCTTTCTTT. It yields the protein CASSLLVRGSGAEAFF.

This clonotype occurred many times. The genes are TRBV7-6 and TRBJ2-2, with TRBD2 matching over 9 bases. The V and J ends lost 7 bases and 6 bases, in that order; junction bases with no gene match: 6. The germline V gene encodes CDR1 SGHVS and CDR2 FNYEAQ. This CDR3 comprises 14 residues. The CDR3 region is CASKGLARAGELFF. The CDR3 nucleotides are TGTGCCAGCAAGGGACTAGCTAGAGCCGGGGAGCTGTTTTTT.